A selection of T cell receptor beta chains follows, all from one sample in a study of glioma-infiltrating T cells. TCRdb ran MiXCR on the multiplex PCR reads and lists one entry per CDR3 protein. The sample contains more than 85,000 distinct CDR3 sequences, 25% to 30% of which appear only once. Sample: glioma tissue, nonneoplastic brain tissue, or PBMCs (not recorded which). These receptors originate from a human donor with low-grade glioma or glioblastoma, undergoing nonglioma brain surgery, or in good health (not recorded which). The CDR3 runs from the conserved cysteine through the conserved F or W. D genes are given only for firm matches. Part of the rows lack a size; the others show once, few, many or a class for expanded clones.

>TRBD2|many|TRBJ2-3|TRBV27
CASSSTSGSTDTQYF
TGTGCCAGCAGCTCCACTAGCGGGAGCACAGATACGCAGTATTTT
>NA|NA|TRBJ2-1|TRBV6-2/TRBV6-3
CASSDRNEQFF
TGTGCCAGTTCCGACAGAAATGAGCAGTTCTTC
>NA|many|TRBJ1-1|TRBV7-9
CASSLDTATEAFF
TGTGCCAGCAGCTTAGATACTGCCACTGAAGCTTTCTTT
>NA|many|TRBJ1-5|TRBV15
CATSRGGGSNQPQHF
TGTGCCACCAGCAGAGGAGGGGGGAGCAATCAGCCCCAGCATTTT
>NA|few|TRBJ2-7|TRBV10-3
CAISQGNREQYF
TGTGCCATCAGTCAGGGGAACCGCGAGCAGTACTTC
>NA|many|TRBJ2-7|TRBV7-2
CASSLAFGGSYEQYF
TGTGCCAGCAGCTTAGCGTTCGGCGGTTCCTACGAGCAGTACTTC
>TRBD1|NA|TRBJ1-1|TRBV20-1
CRADRGDTEAFF
TGCCGTGCTGACAGGGGAGACACTGAAGCTTTCTTT
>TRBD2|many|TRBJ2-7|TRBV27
CASSSPAGGQDEQYF
TGTGCCAGCAGTTCTCCCGCGGGGGGGCAAGACGAGCAGTACTTC
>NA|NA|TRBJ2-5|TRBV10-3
CAISESLGGATQYF
TGTGCCATAAGTGAAAGTCTGGGGGGCGCGACCCAGTACTTC
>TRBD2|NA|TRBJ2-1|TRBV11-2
CASRLAAGSYNEQFF
TGTGCCAGCAGGCTAGCGGCCGGCTCCTACAATGAGCAGTTCTTC
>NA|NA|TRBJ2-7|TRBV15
CATSRIRDTLYEQYF
TGTGCCACCAGCAGGATCCGGGACACCCTCTACGAGCAGTACTTC
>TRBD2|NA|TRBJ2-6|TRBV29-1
CSVYGGGISGANVLTF
TGCAGCGTTTACGGGGGGGGAATCTCTGGGGCCAACGTCCTGACTTTC
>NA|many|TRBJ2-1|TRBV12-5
CASGLNNEQFF
TGTGCTAGTGGTTTGAACAATGAGCAGTTCTTC
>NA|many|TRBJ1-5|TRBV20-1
CSARPSGAGVFGLGNQPQHF
TGCAGTGCTAGACCCTCTGGGGCGGGGGTTTTCGGTTTGGGCAATCAGCCCCAGCATTTT
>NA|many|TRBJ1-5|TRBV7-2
CASSSASSNQPQHF
TGTGCCAGCAGCTCCGCCAGTAGCAATCAGCCCCAGCATTTT
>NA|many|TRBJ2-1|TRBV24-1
CATEESFNNEQFF
TGTGCCACGGAGGAGAGTTTCAACAATGAGCAGTTCTTC
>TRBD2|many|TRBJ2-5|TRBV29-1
CSGGGMETQYF
TGCAGCGGGGGGGGTATGGAGACCCAGTACTTC
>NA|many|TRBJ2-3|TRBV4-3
CASSQAPEGFTDTQYF
TGCGCCAGCAGCCAGGCCCCCGAGGGGTTCACAGATACGCAGTATTTT
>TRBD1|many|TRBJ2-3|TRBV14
CASSQESGGTQYF
TGTGCCAGCAGCCAAGAGTCAGGGGGTACGCAGTATTTT
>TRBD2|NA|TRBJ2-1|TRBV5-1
CASSSGTSGRGNNEQFF
TGCGCCAGCAGTTCCGGGACTAGCGGGAGAGGAAACAATGAGCAGTTCTTC
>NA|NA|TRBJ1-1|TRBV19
CASSISATTSTEVFF
TGTGCCAGTAGTATATCGGCCACGACGAGCACTGAAGTTTTCTTT
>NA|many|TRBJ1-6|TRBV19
CASTSTGSYNSPLHF
TGTGCCAGTACCTCGACAGGCTCCTATAATTCACCCCTCCACTTT
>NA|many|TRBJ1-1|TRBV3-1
CASSQSNTEAFF
TGTGCCAGCAGCCAATCAAACACTGAAGCTTTCTTT
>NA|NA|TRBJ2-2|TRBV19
CASSITRNTGELFF
TGTGCCAGTAGTATTACCAGGAACACCGGGGAGCTGTTTTTT
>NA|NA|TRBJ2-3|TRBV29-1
CSVGPSASTDTQYF
TGCAGCGTGGGTCCAAGCGCTAGCACAGATACGCAGTATTTT
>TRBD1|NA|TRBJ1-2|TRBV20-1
CSANPGQGADGYSF
TGCAGTGCTAACCCCGGACAGGGGGCAGATGGCTACAGCTTC
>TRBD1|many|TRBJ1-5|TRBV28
CASSLRQGDQPQHF
TGTGCCAGCAGTTTACGACAGGGGGATCAGCCCCAGCATTTT
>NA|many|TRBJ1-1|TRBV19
CASRRWTGEAFF
TGTGCCAGTAGACGCTGGACGGGTGAAGCTTTCTTT
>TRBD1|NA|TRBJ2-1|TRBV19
CASSDRGPEFF
TGTGCCAGTAGTGACAGGGGGCCAGAGTTCTTC